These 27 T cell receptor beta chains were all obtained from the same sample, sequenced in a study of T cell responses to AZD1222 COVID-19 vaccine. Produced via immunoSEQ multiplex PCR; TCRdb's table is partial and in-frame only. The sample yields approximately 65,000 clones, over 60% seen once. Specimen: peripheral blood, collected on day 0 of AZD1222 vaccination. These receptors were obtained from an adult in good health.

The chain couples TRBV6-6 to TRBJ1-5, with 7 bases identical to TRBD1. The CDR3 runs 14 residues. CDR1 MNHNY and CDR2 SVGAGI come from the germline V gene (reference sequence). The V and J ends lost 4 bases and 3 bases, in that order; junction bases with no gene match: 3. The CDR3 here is CASSWGQLNQPQHF. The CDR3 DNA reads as TGTGCCAGCAGTTGGGGACAGCTCAATCAGCCCCAGCATTTT.

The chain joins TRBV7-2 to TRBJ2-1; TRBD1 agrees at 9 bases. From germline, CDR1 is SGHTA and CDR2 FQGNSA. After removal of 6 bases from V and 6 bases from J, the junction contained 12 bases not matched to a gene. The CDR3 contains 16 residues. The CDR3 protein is CASRPQTGGIGNEQFF. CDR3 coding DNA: TGTGCCAGCAGACCCCAGACAGGGGGTATCGGCAATGAGCAGTTCTTC.

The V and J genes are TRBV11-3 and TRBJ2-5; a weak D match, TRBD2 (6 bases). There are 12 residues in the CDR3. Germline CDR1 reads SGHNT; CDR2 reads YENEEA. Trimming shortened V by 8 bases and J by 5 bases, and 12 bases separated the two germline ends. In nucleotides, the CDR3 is TGTGCCAGCTCTGGGGAGGAGGAGACCCAGTACTTC. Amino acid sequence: CASSGEEETQYF.

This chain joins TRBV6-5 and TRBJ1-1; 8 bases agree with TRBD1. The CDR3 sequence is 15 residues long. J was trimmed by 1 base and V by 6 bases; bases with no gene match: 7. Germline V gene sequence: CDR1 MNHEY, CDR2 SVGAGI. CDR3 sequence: CASSPRDRGNTEAFF. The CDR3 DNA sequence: TGTGCCAGCAGCCCCCGAGACAGGGGGAACACTGAAGCTTTCTTT.

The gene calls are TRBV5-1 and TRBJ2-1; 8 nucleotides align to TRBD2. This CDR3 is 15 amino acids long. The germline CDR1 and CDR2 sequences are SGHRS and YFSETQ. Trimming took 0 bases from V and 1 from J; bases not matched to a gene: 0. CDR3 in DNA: TGCGCCAGCAGCTTGGTAGCGGGGTCCTACAATGAGCAGTTCTTC. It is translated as CASSLVAGSYNEQFF.

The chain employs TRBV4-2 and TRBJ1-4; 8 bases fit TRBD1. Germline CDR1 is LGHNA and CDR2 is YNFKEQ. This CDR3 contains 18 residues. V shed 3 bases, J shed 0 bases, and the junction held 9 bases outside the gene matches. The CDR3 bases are TGTGCCAGCAGCCAGGGGACAGGCTCAACCGCAACTAATGAAAAACTGTTTTTT. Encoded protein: CASSQGTGSTATNEKLFF.

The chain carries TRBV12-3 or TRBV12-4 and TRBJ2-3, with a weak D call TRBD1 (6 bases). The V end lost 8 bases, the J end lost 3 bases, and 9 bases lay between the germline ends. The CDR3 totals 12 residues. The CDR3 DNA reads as TGTGCCAGCCGAGGGGGAACAGATACGCAGTATTTT. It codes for CASRGGTDTQYF.

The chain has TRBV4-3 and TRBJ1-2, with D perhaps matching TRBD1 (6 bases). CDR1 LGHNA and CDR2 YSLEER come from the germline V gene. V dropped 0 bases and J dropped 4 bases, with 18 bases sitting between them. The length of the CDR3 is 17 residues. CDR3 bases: TGCGCCAGCAGCCAAGATTGGGGGTCAGGGGTTGGCTATGGCTACACCTTC. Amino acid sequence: CASSQDWGSGVGYGYTF.

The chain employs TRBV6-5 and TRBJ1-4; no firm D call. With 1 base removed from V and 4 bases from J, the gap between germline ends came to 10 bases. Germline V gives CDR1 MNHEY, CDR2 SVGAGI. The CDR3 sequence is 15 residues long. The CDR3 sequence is CASSYLGTDNEKLFF. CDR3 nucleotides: TGTGCCAGCAGTTACTTAGGAACAGATAATGAAAAACTGTTTTTT.

Here the CDR3 DNA reads TGTGCCAGCAGCCTCGGGGGCGTAAGCAATCAGCCCCAGCATTTT. Its translation is CASSLGGVSNQPQHF. The gene calls are TRBV5-5 and TRBJ1-5, with D possibly being TRBD1 (6 bases). Germline V gene data show CDR1 as SGHKS and CDR2 as YYEKEE (reference sequence). CDR3 length equals 15 residues. V lost 4 bases and J lost 1, with 12 bases in between.

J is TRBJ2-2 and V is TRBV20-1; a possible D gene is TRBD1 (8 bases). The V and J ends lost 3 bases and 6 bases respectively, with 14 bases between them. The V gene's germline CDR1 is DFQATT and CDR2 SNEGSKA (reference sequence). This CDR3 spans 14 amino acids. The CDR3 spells CSASVTGGAGELFF. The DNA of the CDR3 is TGCAGTGCTAGTGTCACAGGGGGGGCCGGGGAGCTGTTTTTT.

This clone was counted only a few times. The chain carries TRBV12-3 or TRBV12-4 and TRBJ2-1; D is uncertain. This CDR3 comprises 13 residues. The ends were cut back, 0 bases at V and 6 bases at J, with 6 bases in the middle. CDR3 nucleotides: TGTGCCAGCAGTTTAGCGGCGACCAATGAGCAGTTCTTC. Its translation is CASSLAATNEQFF.

The CDR3 DNA sequence: TGTGCCAGCTCACCAAGACAAGGCTCTGGAAACACCATATATTTT. Translated, it gives CASSPRQGSGNTIYF. The chain recombines TRBV18 with TRBJ1-3; D uncertain. The germline CDR1 and CDR2 sequences are KGHSH and LQKENI. This CDR3 is 15 amino acids long. V lost 2 bases and J 0 bases, leaving 8 bases between the germline ends.

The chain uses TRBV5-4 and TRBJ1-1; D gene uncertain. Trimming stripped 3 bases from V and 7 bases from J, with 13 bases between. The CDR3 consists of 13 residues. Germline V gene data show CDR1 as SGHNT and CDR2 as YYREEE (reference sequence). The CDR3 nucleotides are TGTGCCAGCAGCTCCCAAACTCAAAATGAAGCTTTCTTT. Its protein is CASSSQTQNEAFF.

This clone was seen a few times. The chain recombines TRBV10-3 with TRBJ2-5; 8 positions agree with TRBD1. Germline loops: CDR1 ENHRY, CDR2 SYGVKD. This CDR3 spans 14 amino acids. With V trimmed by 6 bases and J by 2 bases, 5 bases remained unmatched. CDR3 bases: TGTGCCATCAGAGGACAGGGAGTACAAGAGACCCAGTACTTC. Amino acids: CAIRGQGVQETQYF.

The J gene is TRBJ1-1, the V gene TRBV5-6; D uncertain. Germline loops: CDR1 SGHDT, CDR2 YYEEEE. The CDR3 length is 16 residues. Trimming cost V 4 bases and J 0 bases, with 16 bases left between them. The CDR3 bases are TGTGCCAGCAGCGAAAGAATTAGTTACATGAACACTGAAGCTTTCTTT. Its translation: CASSERISYMNTEAFF. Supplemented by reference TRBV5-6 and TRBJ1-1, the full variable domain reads DAGVTQSPTHLIKTRGQQVTLRCSPKSGHDTVSWYQQALGQGPQFIFQYYEEEERQRGNFPDRFSGHQFPNYSSELNVNALLLGDSALYLCASSERISYMNTEAFFGQGTRLTVV.

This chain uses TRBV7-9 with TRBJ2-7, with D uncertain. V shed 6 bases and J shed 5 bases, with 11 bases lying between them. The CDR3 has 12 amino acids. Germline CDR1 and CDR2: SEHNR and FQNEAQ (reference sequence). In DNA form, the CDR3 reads TGTGCCAGCAGAGCCCGCTTCCACGAGCAGTACTTC. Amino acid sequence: CASRARFHEQYF.

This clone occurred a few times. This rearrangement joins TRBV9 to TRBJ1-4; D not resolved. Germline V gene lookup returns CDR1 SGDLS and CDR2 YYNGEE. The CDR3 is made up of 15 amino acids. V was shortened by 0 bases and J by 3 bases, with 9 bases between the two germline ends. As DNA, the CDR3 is TGTGCCAGCAGCGTAGCGGGCGGATCTAATGAAAAACTGTTTTTT. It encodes CASSVAGGSNEKLFF. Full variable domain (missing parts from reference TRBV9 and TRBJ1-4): DSGVTQTPKHLITATGQRVTLRCSPRSGDLSVYWYQQSLDQGLQFLIQYYNGEERAKGNILERFSAQQFPDLHSELNLSSLELGDSALYFCASSVAGGSNEKLFFGSGTQLSVL.

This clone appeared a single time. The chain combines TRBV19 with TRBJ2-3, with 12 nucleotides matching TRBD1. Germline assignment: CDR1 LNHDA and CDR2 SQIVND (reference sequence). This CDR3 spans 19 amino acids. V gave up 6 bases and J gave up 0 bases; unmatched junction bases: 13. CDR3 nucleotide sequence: TGTGCCAGTAGGCGGACCGGGACAGGGGGCCTACTTAGCACAGATACGCAGTATTTT. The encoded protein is CASRRTGTGGLLSTDTQYF.

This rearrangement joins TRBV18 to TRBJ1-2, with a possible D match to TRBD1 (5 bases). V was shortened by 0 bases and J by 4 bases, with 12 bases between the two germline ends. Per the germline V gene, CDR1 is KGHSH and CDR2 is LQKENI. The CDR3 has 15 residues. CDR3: CASSPPSSGIYGYTF. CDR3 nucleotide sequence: TGTGCCAGCTCACCACCGAGTTCAGGGATCTATGGCTACACCTTC.

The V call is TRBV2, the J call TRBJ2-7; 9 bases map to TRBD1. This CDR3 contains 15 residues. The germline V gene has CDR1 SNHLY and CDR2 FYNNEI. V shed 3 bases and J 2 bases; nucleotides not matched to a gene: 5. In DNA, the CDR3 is TGTGCCAGCAGTGAGGGACAGGGAGTCACCTACGAGCAGTACTTC. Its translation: CASSEGQGVTYEQYF.

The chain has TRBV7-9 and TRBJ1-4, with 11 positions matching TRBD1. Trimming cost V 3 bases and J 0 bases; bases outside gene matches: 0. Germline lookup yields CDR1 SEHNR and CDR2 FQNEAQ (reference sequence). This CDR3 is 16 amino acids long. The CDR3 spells CASSLGQGATNEKLFF. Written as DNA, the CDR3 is TGTGCCAGCAGCTTGGGACAGGGGGCAACTAATGAAAAACTGTTTTTT.

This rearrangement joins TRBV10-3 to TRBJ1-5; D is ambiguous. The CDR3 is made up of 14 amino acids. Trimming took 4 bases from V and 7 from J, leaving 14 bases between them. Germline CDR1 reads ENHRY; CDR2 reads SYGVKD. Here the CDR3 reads CAISAPGTGQPQHF. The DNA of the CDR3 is TGTGCCATCAGTGCACCGGGCACCGGCCAGCCCCAGCATTTT.

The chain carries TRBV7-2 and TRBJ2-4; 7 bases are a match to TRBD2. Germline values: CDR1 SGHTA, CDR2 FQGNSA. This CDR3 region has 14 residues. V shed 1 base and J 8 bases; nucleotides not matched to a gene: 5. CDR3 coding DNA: TGTGCCAGCAGCTTAGAGTGGGGAGGGGACATTCAGTACTTC. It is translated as CASSLEWGGDIQYF. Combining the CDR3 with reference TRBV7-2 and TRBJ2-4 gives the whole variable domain GAGVSQSPSNKVTEKGKDVELRCDPISGHTALYWYRQSLGQGLEFLIYFQGNSAPDKSGLPSDRFSAERTGGSVSTLTIQRTQQEDSAVYLCASSLEWGGDIQYFGAGTRLSVL.

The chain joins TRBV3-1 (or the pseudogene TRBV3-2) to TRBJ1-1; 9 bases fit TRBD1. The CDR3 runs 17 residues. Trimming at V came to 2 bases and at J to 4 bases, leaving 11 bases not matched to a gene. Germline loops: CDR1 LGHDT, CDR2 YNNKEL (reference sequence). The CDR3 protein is CASSQPLTGTGTTEAFF. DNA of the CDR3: TGTGCCAGCAGCCAACCCCTAACCGGGACAGGGACCACTGAAGCTTTCTTT.

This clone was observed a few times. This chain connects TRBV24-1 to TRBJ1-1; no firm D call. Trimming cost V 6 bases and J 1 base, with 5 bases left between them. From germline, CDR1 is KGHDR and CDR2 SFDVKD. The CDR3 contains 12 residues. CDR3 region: CATSSENTEAFF. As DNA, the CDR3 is TGTGCCACCAGTAGTGAGAACACTGAAGCTTTCTTT.

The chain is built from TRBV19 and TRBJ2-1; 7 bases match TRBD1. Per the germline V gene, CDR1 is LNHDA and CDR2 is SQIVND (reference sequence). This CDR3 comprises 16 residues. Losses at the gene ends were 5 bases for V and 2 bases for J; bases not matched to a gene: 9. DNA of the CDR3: TGTGCCAGTAGTGATGTACAGGGGATTGCCTACAATGAGCAGTTCTTC. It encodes CASSDVQGIAYNEQFF.